A selection of T cell receptor beta chains follows, all from one sample in a study of cytomegalovirus exposure and HLA in healthy donors. Measured with immunoSEQ multiplex PCR; TCRdb has only the in-frame clones, and not every one. The sample includes approximately 68,000 clones. The material sequenced was PBMCs. The receptors were gathered from a female donor in good health and CMV-seropositive. Each CDR3 is given without its conserved first and last residue. Each record gives: V gene, J gene, CDR3 protein.

TRBV19	TRBJ2-7	ASSFSTLGGPYEQY
TRBV19	-	ATTGETYEQY
TRBV6-6	TRBJ2-7	ASSFGHLETYEQY
TRBV23-1	TRBJ2-7	ASSSWTSGRRDNSYEQY
TRBV7-2	TRBJ2-7	ASSPSGNYEQY
TRBV6-5	TRBJ2-7	ASRLRGSGYEQY
TRBV7-2	TRBJ1-2	ASSLGVGTGGGYT
TRBV10-1	TRBJ2-1	ASSESNGTSGDNEQF
TRBV6-6	TRBJ1-2	ASSYGTGGGYGYT
TRBV7-9	TRBJ2-7	ASSPGGTGDYEQY
TRBV10-3	TRBJ2-1	AINPTETNNEQF
TRBV7-6	TRBJ2-1	ASSLWAAGFSYNEQF
TRBV9	TRBJ1-1	ASSVEPGGNTEAF
TRBV28	TRBJ2-3	ASSYDLAGMSDTQY
TRBV27	TRBJ2-3	ASNPSGGADFGTDTQY
TRBV5-1	TRBJ2-1	ASSLEGTSGYNEQF
TRBV5-8	TRBJ1-2	ASSSHRGQAGGYT
TRBV27	TRBJ2-5	ASRLAGGFETQY
TRBV4-3	TRBJ2-7	ASSQGTGLFYEQY
TRBV29-1	TRBJ2-7	SVPDRASSYEQY
TRBV4-2	TRBJ2-3	ASSQVGASGYTDTQY
TRBV7-9	TRBJ2-6	ASSFGTGVSGANVLT
TRBV15	TRBJ1-5	ATSRGGTGHQPQH
TRBV27	TRBJ1-2	ASRLRGATTHKGYT
TRBV6-1	TRBJ2-5	ASSGVAGGQETQY
TRBV4-1	TRBJ2-3	ASSQDRLTDTQY
TRBV6-6	TRBJ1-2	ASSHQGQGPNYGYT
TRBV7-9	TRBJ1-1	ASSLAGWGRGHTEAF
TRBV19	TRBJ1-1	ASSTRGRRTEAF
TRBV2	TRBJ1-6	ASREQGSPLH
TRBV28	TRBJ2-7	ASSPLGEGAYEQY
TRBV9	TRBJ2-1	ASNLAGGHNEQF